The T cell receptor (beta chain) described here comes from a study of cytomegalovirus exposure and HLA in healthy donors. Overall study findings and caveats: The study flagged some 170 TCR beta chains as cytomegalovirus-associated. In vitro data verified three CMV-associated chains as specific for CMV antigens.

The V gene's germline CDR1 is PRHDT and CDR2 FYEKMQ (reference sequence). The CDR3 runs 16 residues. Trimming removed 9 bases from V and 4 bases from J; junction bases left unmatched: 14. In the PCR, 60 Vbeta and 13 Jbeta primers were used. The method was immunoSEQ multiplex PCR; TCRdb's version includes in-frame clones alone and lacks a portion of them. The sample includes hundreds of thousands of clones, 78% of them seen just once. There are many counts of this clone. Its antigen is unknown. The chain couples TRBV13 to TRBJ2-7; 11 bases are a match to TRBD2. The sample taken for sequencing was PBMCs. The clonotype was recovered from a male donor in good health and CMV-seronegative. The CDR3 DNA is TGTGCCAGAACCGGGACTAGCGGATTTCTATCGTACGAGCAGTACTTC. Translation: CARTGTSGFLSYEQYF.